This T cell receptor beta chain originates from a study of T cell repertoires in cytomegalovirus infection. About the study: Matching HLA type, along with CMV infection, was indicated by public TCR beta signatures. Study conclusions and caveats: Carriers of CMV and the relevant HLA type were discriminated by public TCR beta frequency. In two of eight donors, the top clonotype was HLA-C-restricted CMV-specific.

MiXCR, run by TCRdb on the reads, gives a single entry per CDR3 protein. The table records around 570,000 distinct CDR3 sequences, under 45% of them present only once. This clonotype was counted only a few times. Its antigen is not known. The material was cultured PBMCs, obtained from culture after CMV antigen stimulation. This TCR came from a human donor in good health (CMV status not recorded). Some clones in this sample may be carry-over from other donors' samples.

The DNA for the CDR3 is TGTGCCAGCAGCTTAGCACCCCCTCAGCACGGGAGCACCATATATTTT. Its translation is CASSLAPPQHGSTIYF. The V gene is TRBV7-2, the J gene TRBJ1-3; D is unresolved. Trimming removed 0 bases from V and 9 bases from J, with 18 bases in between. The CDR3 consists of 16 residues. Looked up from germline, CDR1 is SGHTA and CDR2 is FQGNSA.